The entry that follows covers one T cell receptor (beta chain) sequence. The Seattle patients joined while their infection was active and were tracked longitudinally afterward. The sample comes from a study of blood T cell repertoires in COVID-19. For the study at large: Collection of acute and convalescent COVID-19 samples took place in the United States, Italy and Spain. Sources were T cells, B-cell-depleted T cells, or PBMCs; the material itself was cDNA or gDNA.

As originally analysed: Scientists estimated how many nucleated cells there were by amplifying reference gene primers. Produced via immunoSEQ multiplex PCR; TCRdb's table is partial and in-frame only. V and J calls plus clone size are reproduced from that table; the DNA served to infer D and trimming. The repertoire holds about 220,000 clones, with roughly four fifths as singletons. The germline V gene has CDR1 KGHDR and CDR2 SFDVKD. The CDR3 loop spans 16 amino acids. Trimming stripped 3 bases from V and 1 base from J, with 14 bases between. The specimen sequenced was peripheral blood. The J gene is TRBJ2-5, the V gene TRBV24-1; D is possibly TRBD1 (6 bases). This clonotype was obtained from a woman aged 70 to 79 with COVID-19, enrolled during active disease. CDR3 nucleotides: TGTGCCACCAGTGATGCCCTCTGGACAGCCCAAGAGACCCAGTACTTC. Amino acid sequence: CATSDALWTAQETQYF.